A selection of T cell receptor beta chains follows, all from one sample in a study of T cells in tuberculosis. The method was immunoSEQ multiplex PCR; TCRdb's version includes in-frame clones alone and lacks a portion of them. This repertoire shows some 7,900 clones, around 95% found once; its top ten account for 11%. The sample was PBMCs. Receptors originate from an adult with tuberculosis. Each CDR3 is given without its conserved first and last residue.

SGREDNEQF,TRBV20-1,TRBJ2-1
ASSFQRGRTNEQF,TRBV7-8,TRBJ2-1
ASSPLGGQETQY,TRBV4-1,TRBJ2-5
ASRSAGTGGDEQF,TRBV6-1,TRBJ2-1
ASSTGDIREQY,TRBV6-6,TRBJ2-7
ASSYRDRVKSPLH,TRBV6-5,TRBJ1-6
ASSSQGAVTDTQY,TRBV5-1,TRBJ2-3
ASSGSTQY,TRBV19,TRBJ2-3
ASSPGQVNEKLF,TRBV5-1,TRBJ1-4
SAPRGLEQY,TRBV20-1,TRBJ2-7
ASRPVSGGAETGELF,TRBV2,TRBJ2-2
ASSRPGTGGDYGYT,TRBV5-1,TRBJ1-2
ASSLVGGSGTDTQY,TRBV5-1,TRBJ2-3
ASSPLLGVTGELF,TRBV19,TRBJ2-2
ASSDDVGGEKLF,TRBV19,TRBJ1-4
AWSPGLEEKLF,TRBV30,TRBJ1-4
ASSERGGARNTQY,TRBV25-1,TRBJ2-3
ASSYLRTGGGYGYT,TRBV6-5,TRBJ1-2
ASSQPGTGGTEAF,TRBV4-1,TRBJ1-1
ASTSPQDYEQY,TRBV7-2,TRBJ2-7
ASSYSSNQPQH,TRBV6-4,TRBJ1-5
AIRSPGQPGNTIY,TRBV10-3,TRBJ1-3
ASSLGAQAKTQY,TRBV7-2,TRBJ2-5
ASSNGPGLRERPNQPQH,TRBV21-1,TRBJ1-5
AISGFTGAPSSGANVLT,TRBV10-3,TRBJ2-6
ASSIDLPGVRTEAF,TRBV19,TRBJ1-1
SVEESITVTGELF,TRBV29-1,TRBJ2-2
ASSGREGSDTQY,TRBV4-1,TRBJ2-3
ASSLDLLAGGYEQY,TRBV5-1,TRBJ2-7